This record concerns one T cell receptor beta chain sequence. Its antigen remains unknown. V lost 3 bases, J lost 9 bases, and 15 bases stayed unmatched. Germline lookup yields CDR1 LNHDA and CDR2 SQIVND (reference sequence). CDR3 length equals 17 residues. The record originates from a study of T cell responses to AZD1222 COVID-19 vaccine. Sequencing used immunoSEQ multiplex PCR; TCRdb keeps in-frame clones, though not all of them. The sample shows under 250,000 clones, approximately 94% of them seen only once. General study findings and limits: Clonal diversity may have been underestimated in mostly white British donors.

V is TRBV19 and J is TRBJ2-1, with 9 bases that match TRBD1. This receptor was identified in an adult in good health. Sequenced material: peripheral blood, taken on day 0 of MenACWY control vaccination. The CDR3 bases are TGTGCCAGTAGTATTACGAAGGGACAGGGTCGGCGCGTTGAGCAGTTCTTC. Translated: CASSITKGQGRRVEQFF.